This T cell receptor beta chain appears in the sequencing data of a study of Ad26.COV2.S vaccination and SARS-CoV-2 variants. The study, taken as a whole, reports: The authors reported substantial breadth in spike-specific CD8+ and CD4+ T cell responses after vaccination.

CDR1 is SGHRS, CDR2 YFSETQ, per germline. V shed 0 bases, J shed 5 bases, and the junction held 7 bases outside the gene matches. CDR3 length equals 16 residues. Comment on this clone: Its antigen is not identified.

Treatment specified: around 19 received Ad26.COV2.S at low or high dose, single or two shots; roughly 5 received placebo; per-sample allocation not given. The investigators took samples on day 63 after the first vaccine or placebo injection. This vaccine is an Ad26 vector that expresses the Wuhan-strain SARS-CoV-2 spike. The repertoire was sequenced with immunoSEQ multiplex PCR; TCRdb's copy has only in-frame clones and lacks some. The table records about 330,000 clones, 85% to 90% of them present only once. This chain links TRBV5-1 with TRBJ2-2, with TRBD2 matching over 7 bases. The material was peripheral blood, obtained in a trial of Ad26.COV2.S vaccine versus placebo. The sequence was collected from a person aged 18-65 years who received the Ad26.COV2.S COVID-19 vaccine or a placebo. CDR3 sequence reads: CASSLEQRGGTGELFF. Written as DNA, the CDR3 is TGCGCCAGCAGCTTGGAACAGCGGGGAGGAACCGGGGAGCTGTTTTTT.